This entry concerns a single TCR beta chain. Its target is unknown. The CDR3 has 17 amino acids. V lost 5 bases, J lost 5 bases, and 21 bases lay in between. Germline loops: CDR1 MNHNY, CDR2 SVGAGI (reference sequence). The immunoSEQ assay was version 4, run in survey mode. Assay used: immunoSEQ multiplex PCR; TCRdb lists only in-frame clones, some missing. The data contain tens of thousands of clones, 88% of them singletons. This nonspecific control used anti-CD3/anti-CD28 bead stimulation of CD4+ T cells. Responding CD4+ T cells were sorted by upregulation of both CD40 ligand and CD69. These data originate in a study of persistence of HIV-infected CD4 T cells. Whole-study findings and limits: TCRbeta richness was lower in CMV- and Gag-responding cells than in anti-CD3/anti-CD28-responding cells.

This chain joins TRBV6-6 and TRBJ2-2, with D possibly being TRBD2 (5 bases). Sample: CD4+ T cells sorted from PBMCs after 18-hour stimulation, taken from a patient who received antiretroviral therapy. The TCR sequence derives from an adult woman with HIV who was CMV-seropositive. The CDR3 loop reads CASSLRSALSGTGELFF. The CDR3, as DNA: TGTGCCAGCAGTCTCCGATCGGCGCTGTCGGGGACCGGGGAGCTGTTTTTT.